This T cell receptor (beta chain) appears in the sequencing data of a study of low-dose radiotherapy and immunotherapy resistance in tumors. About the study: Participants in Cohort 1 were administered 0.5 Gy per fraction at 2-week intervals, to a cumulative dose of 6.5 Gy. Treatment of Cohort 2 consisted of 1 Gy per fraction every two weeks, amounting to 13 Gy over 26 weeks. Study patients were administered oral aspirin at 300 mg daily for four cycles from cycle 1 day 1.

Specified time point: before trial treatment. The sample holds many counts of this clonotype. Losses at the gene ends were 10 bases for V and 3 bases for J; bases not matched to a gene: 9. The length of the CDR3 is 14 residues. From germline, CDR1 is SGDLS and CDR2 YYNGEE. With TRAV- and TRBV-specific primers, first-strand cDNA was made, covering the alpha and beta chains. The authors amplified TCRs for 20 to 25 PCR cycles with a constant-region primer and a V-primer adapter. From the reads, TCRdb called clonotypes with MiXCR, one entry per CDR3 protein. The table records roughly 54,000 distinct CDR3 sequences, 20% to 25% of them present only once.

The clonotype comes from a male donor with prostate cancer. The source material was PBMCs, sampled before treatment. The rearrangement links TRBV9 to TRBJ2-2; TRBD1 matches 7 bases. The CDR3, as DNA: TGTGCCGGCTCCGACAGGGTCGACACCGGGGAGCTGTTTTTT. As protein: CAGSDRVDTGELFF.